A selection of T cell receptor beta chains follows, all from one sample in a study of blood T cell repertoires in COVID-19. Produced via immunoSEQ multiplex PCR; TCRdb's table is partial and in-frame only. Seen here are around 310,000 clones, about 90% observed once, and the top ten hold roughly a tenth. The sequencing input was PBMCs or T cells enriched from blood (not recorded which). The receptors derive from a woman younger than 45 who had recovered from COVID-19. Both conserved end residues are part of each CDR3. The order of the fields is J gene, V gene, clone size, D gene, CDR3 DNA, CDR3 protein. D genes are given only for firm matches. Expanded clones get a size class; other rows say once, few or many, or leave the size out.

J: TRBJ2-1
V: TRBV9
size: -
D: -
DNA: TGTGCCAGCAGCGTATCTTTCGGGGGAGGAACGAGTGAGCAGTTCTTC
CDR3: CASSVSFGGGTSEQFF

J: TRBJ1-1
V: TRBV14
size: once
D: -
DNA: TGTGCCAGCAGCCACAGGGTGAGTGGTGAAGCTTTCTTT
CDR3: CASSHRVSGEAFF

J: TRBJ1-1
V: TRBV6-5
size: -
D: -
DNA: TGTGCCAGCAGTTACAACGGGGCTGAAGCTTTCTTT
CDR3: CASSYNGAEAFF

J: TRBJ2-3
V: TRBV6-5
size: -
D: -
DNA: TGTGCCAGCACCCGAGCAGATACGCAGTATTTT
CDR3: CASTRADTQYF

J: TRBJ1-2
V: TRBV7-9
size: -
D: -
DNA: TGTGCCAGCTCGGGGGGCGACTATGGCTACACCTTC
CDR3: CASSGGDYGYTF

J: TRBJ2-7
V: TRBV18
size: -
D: TRBD1
DNA: TGTGCCAGCTCACCCAGAGGACTGGGACAGATACCTCACGAGCAGTACTTC
CDR3: CASSPRGLGQIPHEQYF

J: TRBJ1-1
V: TRBV19
size: -
D: -
DNA: TGTGCCAGTAGTATAACAGGGTCCCCCACTGAAGCTTTCTTT
CDR3: CASSITGSPTEAFF

J: TRBJ1-5
V: TRBV2
size: once
D: TRBD1
DNA: TGTGCCAGCAGTAAGGGACAGGAAAATCAGCCCCAGCATTTT
CDR3: CASSKGQENQPQHF

J: TRBJ1-2
V: TRBV10-3
size: -
D: -
DNA: TGTGCCATCAGTGAGTCGTCAGAAATCTATGGCTACACCTTC
CDR3: CAISESSEIYGYTF

J: TRBJ2-1
V: TRBV5-1
size: -
D: TRBD2
DNA: TGCGCCAGCAGCTTGGCTCCCCTAGCGGGAGGACGGGACGTTGAGCAGTTCTTC
CDR3: CASSLAPLAGGRDVEQFF

J: TRBJ1-5
V: TRBV28
size: -
D: -
DNA: TGTGCCAGCAGTTCCGGAGCTGGCAATCAGCCCCAGCATTTT
CDR3: CASSSGAGNQPQHF

J: TRBJ1-1
V: TRBV10-3
size: -
D: -
DNA: TGTGCCATCAGTGAGTCGGGCGGGTCCACTGAAGCTTTCTTT
CDR3: CAISESGGSTEAFF

J: TRBJ2-7
V: TRBV28
size: -
D: -
DNA: TGTGCCAGCAGCCAACCTAGTCAGGAGCAGTACTTC
CDR3: CASSQPSQEQYF

J: TRBJ2-5
V: TRBV27
size: once
D: TRBD2
DNA: TGTGCCAGCAGTTTTTCCCGGGGGGGGACCCAGTACTTC
CDR3: CASSFSRGGTQYF

J: TRBJ2-5
V: TRBV24-1
size: -
D: -
DNA: TGTGCCAGACAGGAGACCCAGTACTTC
CDR3: CARQETQYF

J: TRBJ1-5
V: TRBV28
size: -
D: -
DNA: TGTGCCAGCAGTTCAAGACGGGAAGGGCAGCCCCAGCATTTT
CDR3: CASSSRREGQPQHF

J: TRBJ2-5
V: TRBV5-8
size: -
D: TRBD2
DNA: TGTGCCAGCAGACGTATAGCGGGAGAGGAGACCCAGTACTTC
CDR3: CASRRIAGEETQYF

J: TRBJ1-6
V: TRBV4-2
size: -
D: -
DNA: TGTGCCAGCAGCCAAGATTACGTGACAAATTGGTCACCCCTCCACTTT
CDR3: CASSQDYVTNWSPLHF

J: TRBJ2-1
V: TRBV28
size: -
D: -
DNA: TGTGCCAGCATCACGTCCCCAAGCGGTCCCAATGAGCAGTTCTTC
CDR3: CASITSPSGPNEQFF

J: TRBJ1-4
V: TRBV9
size: -
D: -
DNA: TGTGCCAGCAGTAAGAGACAAGGAGGTGGGGAAAAACTGTTTTTT
CDR3: CASSKRQGGGEKLFF

J: TRBJ2-7
V: TRBV5-5
size: -
D: -
DNA: TGTGCCAGCAGCTTGGGGGGCATGAACGAGCAGTACTTC
CDR3: CASSLGGMNEQYF

J: TRBJ2-2
V: TRBV5-6
size: -
D: -
DNA: TGTGCCAGCCGCACCACAGGGTACACCGGGGAGCTGTTTTTT
CDR3: CASRTTGYTGELFF

J: TRBJ1-1
V: TRBV19
size: -
D: TRBD1
DNA: TGTGCCAGTAGTATAGTAAACAGGGGGACTGAAGCTTTCTTT
CDR3: CASSIVNRGTEAFF

J: TRBJ1-3
V: TRBV6-5
size: few
D: -
DNA: TGTGCCAGCACAGGCTGGGACACCATATATTTT
CDR3: CASTGWDTIYF

J: TRBJ2-3
V: TRBV28
size: once
D: TRBD2
DNA: TGTGCCAGCAGTTCGCAAACTAGCGGGAGCACAGATACGCAGTATTTT
CDR3: CASSSQTSGSTDTQYF

J: TRBJ1-5
V: TRBV28
size: -
D: TRBD1
DNA: TGTGCCAGCAGTTTATGGCATCCCACAGGGGGGACCCAGCATTTT
CDR3: CASSLWHPTGGTQHF

J: TRBJ1-3
V: TRBV7-8
size: -
D: -
DNA: TGTGCCAGCAGCCCACAGGCAAGAGGAAACACCATATATTTT
CDR3: CASSPQARGNTIYF

J: TRBJ1-1
V: TRBV4-3
size: -
D: -
DNA: TGCGCCAGCAGCCAAGATTATCAGGGAAGGAACACTGAAGCTTTCTTT
CDR3: CASSQDYQGRNTEAFF

J: TRBJ2-1
V: TRBV5-4
size: -
D: TRBD2
DNA: TGTGCCAGCAGCTTGAGCGGGAGGGAGGGAACGGGTGAGCAGTTCTTC
CDR3: CASSLSGREGTGEQFF

J: TRBJ2-7
V: TRBV4-2
size: -
D: -
DNA: TGTGCCAGCAGCCAAGCCGCGGAGAGGACCTACGAGCAGTACTTC
CDR3: CASSQAAERTYEQYF

J: TRBJ1-6
V: TRBV28
size: -
D: -
DNA: TGTGCCAGCAGTTTCTGGGCCGGGACAAGTAATTCACCCCTCCACTTT
CDR3: CASSFWAGTSNSPLHF

J: TRBJ1-1
V: TRBV2
size: few
D: TRBD1
DNA: TGTGCCAGCAGATTTGACAGGGGGATGAACACTGAAGCTTTCTTT
CDR3: CASRFDRGMNTEAFF

J: TRBJ2-3
V: TRBV5-4
size: -
D: -
DNA: TGTGCCAGCAGCGAAGGGGACTTCAGCACAGATACGCAGTATTTT
CDR3: CASSEGDFSTDTQYF

J: TRBJ1-1
V: TRBV9
size: -
D: -
DNA: TGTGCCAGCAGCCCCCCTCGGGGCACTGAAGCTTTCTTT
CDR3: CASSPPRGTEAFF

J: TRBJ2-7
V: TRBV29-1
size: -
D: -
DNA: TGCAGCGTTGACTCAGGGCGGGGTAGCCAGCAGTACTTC
CDR3: CSVDSGRGSQQYF

J: TRBJ2-7
V: TRBV6-5
size: -
D: -
DNA: TGTGCCAGCAGTTACTCCCAGGGGGGCCTCTACGAGCAGTACTTC
CDR3: CASSYSQGGLYEQYF

J: TRBJ2-3
V: TRBV9
size: -
D: TRBD1
DNA: TGTGCCAGCAGCCCAGGGGGCGGGATAACAGATACGCAGTATTTT
CDR3: CASSPGGGITDTQYF